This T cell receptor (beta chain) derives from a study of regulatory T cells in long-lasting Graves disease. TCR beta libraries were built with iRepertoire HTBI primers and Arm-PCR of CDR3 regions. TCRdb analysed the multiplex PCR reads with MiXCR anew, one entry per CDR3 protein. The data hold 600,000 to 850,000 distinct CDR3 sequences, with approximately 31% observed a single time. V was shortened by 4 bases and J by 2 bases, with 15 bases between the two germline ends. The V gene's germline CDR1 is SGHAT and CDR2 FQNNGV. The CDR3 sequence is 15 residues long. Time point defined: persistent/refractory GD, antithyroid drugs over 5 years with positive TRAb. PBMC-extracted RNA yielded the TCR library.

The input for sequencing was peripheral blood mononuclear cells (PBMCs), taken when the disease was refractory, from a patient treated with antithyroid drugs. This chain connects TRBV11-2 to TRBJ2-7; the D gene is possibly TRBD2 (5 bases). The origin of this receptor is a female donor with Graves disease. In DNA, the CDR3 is TGTGCCAGCAGCTGGAGCGGAGGAACCCCCTACGAGCAGTACTTC. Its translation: CASSWSGGTPYEQYF.